A single sample gave rise to the 25 T cell receptor beta chains below, sequenced in a study of shared clonotypes between healthy human individuals. Some clones are missing from TCRdb's copy, which holds only in-frame ones; the method was immunoSEQ multiplex PCR. This table has some 2 million clones, about 95% appearing once. The sequenced material came from naive CD4+ T cells sorted from blood. Specified subset: CD45RA+ positively selected. The receptor source for this set is a young man in good health.

V is TRBV21-1 and J is TRBJ2-4. TRBV21-1 is a documented pseudogene. The CDR3 consists of 16 residues. The CDR3 DNA is TGTGCCAGCAGCAAGAAAGACGCCGGGGGCGCGAACATTCAGTACTTC. Protein: CASSKKDAGGANIQYF.

This rearrangement joins TRBV5-1 to TRBJ2-5; D tentatively fits TRBD1 or TRBD2 (6 bases each). The CDR3 is 14 amino acids. Deletions cut 4 bases from V and 2 bases from J, with 12 bases between. The germline V gene has CDR1 SGHRS and CDR2 YFSETQ. CDR3 region: CASSGGTPQETQYF. CDR3 nucleotides: TGCGCCAGCAGCGGCGGGACACCACAAGAGACCCAGTACTTC.

The chain carries TRBV9 and TRBJ1-2, with TRBD1 matching over 8 bases. There are 18 residues in the CDR3. The germline CDR1 and CDR2 sequences are SGDLS and YYNGEE. J lost 2 bases, V lost 0 bases, and 12 bases had no gene match. CDR3 in amino acids: CASSVDPRGQEGNYGYTF. The CDR3 DNA reads as TGTGCCAGCAGCGTAGATCCTAGGGGACAGGAGGGGAACTATGGCTACACCTTC.

The CDR3 reads CASSPAVGGELFF. CDR3 in DNA: TGTGCCAGCAGCCCCGCCGTGGGCGGGGAGCTGTTTTTT. This chain joins TRBV7-3 and TRBJ2-2; D is undetermined. Trimming removed 5 bases at V and 7 bases at J, with 11 bases between. The germline gives CDR1 SGHTA, CDR2 FQGTGA. This CDR3 spans 13 amino acids.

J is TRBJ2-7 and V is TRBV28, with 9 bases that match TRBD2. Germline CDR1 reads MDHEN; CDR2 reads SYDVKM. V was pared by 6 bases and J by 3 bases, with 9 bases of the junction left unmatched. This CDR3 is 15 amino acids long. CDR3 residues: CASSYLAGESYEQYF. DNA of the CDR3: TGTGCCAGCAGCTATTTAGCGGGGGAGAGCTACGAGCAGTACTTC.

The chain has TRBV25-1 and TRBJ2-7; unclear D gene. The V end was cut by 6 bases, the J end by 2 bases, with 8 bases between. The CDR3 loop spans 12 amino acids. Germline CDR1 reads MGHDK; CDR2 reads SYGVNS. CDR3 nucleotides: TGTGCCAGCAGGGACCGCCCCTACGAGCAGTACTTC. Translation: CASRDRPYEQYF.

This clone was seen only once. The chain carries TRBV9 and TRBJ2-6; D uncertain. CDR3 size: 16 residues. Trimming pared 4 bases from V and 0 bases from J, leaving 11 bases between. Germline V lookup: CDR1 SGDLS, CDR2 YYNGEE. The CDR3 here is CASSTHLGSGANVLTF. The CDR3, as DNA: TGTGCCAGCAGCACCCACCTAGGCTCTGGGGCCAACGTCCTGACTTTC.

The V gene is TRBV4-2, the J gene TRBJ2-5, with D maybe TRBD2 (6 bases). The germline V gene has CDR1 LGHNA and CDR2 YNFKEQ. CDR3 length: 14 residues. Trimming removed 5 bases at V and 7 bases at J, with 17 bases between. In nucleotides, the CDR3 is TGTGCCAGCAGCAGTCCGGGACTGGGGCGGACCCAGTACTTC. It codes for CASSSPGLGRTQYF.

CDR3 in DNA: TGTGCCAGCAGTGTAGGGACCAGCTCCTACAATGAGCAGTTCTTC. Encoded protein: CASSVGTSSYNEQFF. The chain uses TRBV25-1 and TRBJ2-1, with D possibly being TRBD1 or TRBD2 (5 bases each). V lost 4 bases to trimming and J lost 0 bases, with 10 bases between them. The germline CDR1 and CDR2 sequences are MGHDK and SYGVNS. CDR3 size: 15 residues.

The chain uses TRBV7-8 and TRBJ2-1; D unclear. V was pared by 5 bases and J by 4 bases, with 12 bases between. The length of the CDR3 is 14 residues. CDR1 and CDR2 from the germline V gene are SGHVS and FQNEAQ. CDR3 coding DNA: TGTGCCAGCAGCGACAAAGACCAGTACAATGAGCAGTTCTTC. Its translation: CASSDKDQYNEQFF.

The chain joins TRBV9 to TRBJ2-5; TRBD2 matches at 12 bases. The CDR3 consists of 16 residues. Germline CDR1 SGDLS, CDR2 YYNGEE. Unmatched junction bases numbered 5, after V lost 4 bases and J lost 1 base. The CDR3 sequence: CASSSGLAGSQETQYF. The CDR3 region has the DNA TGTGCCAGCAGCTCCGGACTAGCGGGGTCCCAAGAGACCCAGTACTTC.

The chain joins TRBV7-3 to TRBJ2-3, with D unclear. This CDR3 contains 13 residues. Trimming took off 3 bases at V and 2 bases at J, with 6 bases between the two ends. CDR1 and CDR2 (germline): SGHTA, FQGTGA. The CDR3 region is CASSLGPTDTQYF. The CDR3 nucleotides are TGTGCCAGCAGCTTGGGCCCCACAGATACGCAGTATTTT.

V is TRBV7-3 and J is TRBJ2-1; 10 bases match TRBD2. The J segment lost 6 bases and the V segment lost 5 bases, leaving 10 bases of the junction unmatched. The CDR3 consists of 16 residues. Germline assignment: CDR1 SGHTA and CDR2 FQGTGA. In nucleotides, the CDR3 is TGTGCCAGCAGCGCCCGACTAAGCGGGGGGGCCAATGAGCAGTTCTTC. It specifies CASSARLSGGANEQFF. Combining the CDR3 with reference TRBV7-3 and TRBJ2-1 gives the whole variable domain GAGVSQTPSNKVTEKGKYVELRCDPISGHTALYWYRQSLGQGPEFLIYFQGTGAADDSGLPNDRFFAVRPEGSVSTLKIQRTERGDSAVYLCASSARLSGGANEQFFGPGTRLTVL.

This clone was observed once. The same CDR3 is also encoded by other DNA sequences in this sample. The CDR3 DNA sequence: TGTGCCAGCAGCTCGGACAGCACAGATACGCAGTATTTT. Translating gives CASSSDSTDTQYF. This chain connects TRBV5-4 to TRBJ2-3, with no clear D. Germline lookup yields CDR1 SGHNT and CDR2 YYREEE (reference sequence). Trimming took 3 bases from V and 0 from J, leaving 5 bases between them. There are 13 residues in the CDR3.

This chain joins TRBV9 and TRBJ2-7; 7 bases fit TRBD1. The junction had 12 bases not matched to a gene; V was cut back by 3 bases and J by 6 bases. Germline-derived CDR1 and CDR2 are SGDLS and YYNGEE. The CDR3 is made up of 15 amino acids. DNA of the CDR3: TGTGCCAGCAGCGCCCGGACAGGAGAGTTCTCCGAGCAGTACTTC. It codes for CASSARTGEFSEQYF.

This clone was observed once. CDR3 sequence: CASSFGVRGAGANVLTF. CDR3 DNA: TGTGCCAGCAGTTTTGGAGTTCGAGGCGCTGGGGCCAACGTCCTGACTTTC. The chain couples TRBV28 to TRBJ2-6; D gene unclear. CDR1 MDHEN and CDR2 SYDVKM come from the germline V gene. This CDR3 comprises 17 residues. V was pared by 3 bases and J by 2 bases, with 14 bases between.

The chain couples TRBV6-6 to TRBJ2-2; 8 bases map to TRBD2. The CDR3 is 14 residues long. V was pared by 6 bases and J by 5 bases, with 5 bases of the junction left unmatched. Germline CDR1 reads MNHNY; CDR2 reads SVGAGI (reference sequence). CDR3 region: CASRGTSLTGELFF. Written as DNA, the CDR3 is TGTGCCAGCAGGGGGACTAGTCTGACCGGGGAGCTGTTTTTT.

The rearrangement links TRBV28 to TRBJ1-1; D may be TRBD1 (6 bases). The CDR3 runs to 16 residues. Germline-derived CDR1 and CDR2 are MDHEN and SYDVKM. V shed 5 bases and J shed 4 bases, with 20 bases lying between them. CDR3 region: CASSPTRGHWSTEAFF. DNA for the CDR3: TGTGCCAGCAGTCCTACCCGGGGGCATTGGAGCACTGAAGCTTTCTTT.

V is TRBV6-5 and J is TRBJ1-6; a possible D gene is TRBD1 (5 bases). There are 16 residues in the CDR3. The germline CDR1 and CDR2 sequences are MNHEY and SVGAGI. V shed 4 bases and J shed 9 bases, with 19 bases lying between them. This chain's CDR3 is CASSSGDFLAGSPLHF. CDR3 nucleotides: TGTGCCAGCAGTTCCGGGGACTTCCTAGCAGGTTCACCCCTCCACTTT.

Points on this clone: Distinct nucleotide sequences in the sample also encode this CDR3. This chain connects TRBV18 to TRBJ2-7; D not resolved. V lost 3 bases to trimming and J lost 7 bases, with 10 bases between them. This CDR3 region has 12 residues. Germline V gene sequence: CDR1 KGHSH, CDR2 LQKENI. The chain's CDR3 is CASSPTTGEQYF. CDR3 DNA: TGTGCCAGCTCACCTACGACCGGGGAGCAGTACTTC.

The CDR3 loop reads CASSLTLAGGPSYNEQFF. As DNA, the CDR3 is TGTGCCAGCAGCTTAACGCTAGCGGGGGGGCCTTCCTACAATGAGCAGTTCTTC. The chain links TRBV7-9 to TRBJ2-1, with TRBD2 matching over 12 bases. The germline V gene encodes CDR1 SEHNR and CDR2 FQNEAQ (reference sequence). The CDR3 sequence is 18 residues long. V was pared by 2 bases and J by 1 base, with 6 bases of the junction left unmatched.

This chain links TRBV9 with TRBJ1-1; no definite D call. The germline CDR1 and CDR2 sequences are SGDLS and YYNGEE. Between the trimmed V and J ends, which lost 0 bases and 3 bases, there was a span of 6 bases. The CDR3 is 13 residues long. The DNA for the CDR3 is TGTGCCAGCAGCGTAGCGGTCTACACTGAAGCTTTCTTT. Translation gives CASSVAVYTEAFF.

The chain joins TRBV5-1 to TRBJ2-1; D could derive from TRBD1 or TRBD2 (5 bases each). This CDR3 spans 14 amino acids. Trimming shortened V by 5 bases and J by 6 bases, and 15 bases separated the two germline ends. Germline CDR1 SGHRS, CDR2 YFSETQ. This CDR3 reads CASSEGSGPNEQFF. The CDR3, as DNA: TGCGCCAGCAGTGAAGGGTCGGGGCCCAATGAGCAGTTCTTC.

The CDR3 sequence: CASSSDSNIHGYTF. The CDR3 DNA sequence: TGTGCCAGCAGCTCGGACAGCAATATTCATGGCTACACCTTC. The gene calls are TRBV5-4 and TRBJ1-2; the D gene is possibly TRBD1 (6 bases). CDR1 is SGHNT, CDR2 YYREEE, per germline (reference sequence). The CDR3 has 14 amino acids. V lost 3 bases and J lost 6, with 15 bases in between.

The genes are TRBV6-6 and TRBJ2-2; 8 bases map to TRBD1. From germline, CDR1 is MNHNY and CDR2 SVGAGI (reference sequence). The CDR3 has 13 residues. The trim removed 5 bases at V and 7 bases at J, leaving 3 bases unmatched. CDR3 in DNA: TGTGCCAGCAGTCAGGGGGCAGGCGGGGAGCTGTTTTTT. As protein: CASSQGAGGELFF.